This TCR beta chain was retrieved from a study of blood T cell repertoires in COVID-19. Study overall: From T cells, B-cell-depleted T cells, or PBMCs came the material, which was cDNA or gDNA.

Assay: immunoSEQ multiplex PCR; the TCRdb copy retains only in-frame clones and omits some. This table has 250,000 to 300,000 clones, around four fifths appearing once. CDR3 length equals 13 residues. CDR1 and CDR2 (germline): SQVTM, ANQGSEA. V was cut by 4 bases and J by 0 bases, with 8 bases left in between. The specimen sequenced was peripheral blood. The receptor was derived from a man in his sixties who had recovered from COVID-19. The V call is TRBV29-1, the J call TRBJ2-3; D is undetermined. DNA for the CDR3: TGCAGCGTTGTTGGCAGGAGCACAGATACGCAGTATTTT. Translated, it gives CSVVGRSTDTQYF.